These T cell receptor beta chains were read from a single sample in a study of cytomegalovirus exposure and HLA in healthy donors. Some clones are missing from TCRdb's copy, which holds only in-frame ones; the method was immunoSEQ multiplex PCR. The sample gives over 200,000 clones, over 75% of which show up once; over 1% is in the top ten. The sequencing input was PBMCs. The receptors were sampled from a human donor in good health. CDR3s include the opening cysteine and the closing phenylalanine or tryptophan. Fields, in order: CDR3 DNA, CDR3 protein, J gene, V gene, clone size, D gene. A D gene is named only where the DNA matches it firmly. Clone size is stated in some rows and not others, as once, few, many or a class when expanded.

TGTGCCAGCAGCTTCGACATCAGTTCCTACAATGAGCAGTTCTTC CASSFDISSYNEQFF TRBJ2-1 TRBV13 - -
TGCGCCAGCAGCTTGGGGCCAAGCACAGATACGCAGTATTTT CASSLGPSTDTQYF TRBJ2-3 TRBV5-1 - -
TGTGCCAGCAGTTTCACAGGGACTAATGAAAAACTGTTTTTT CASSFTGTNEKLFF TRBJ1-4 TRBV6-5 - -
TGTGTCACCAGCAGAGGCCGACTCACTAGCGGGAGTATTTACGAGCAGTACTTC CVTSRGRLTSGSIYEQYF TRBJ2-7 TRBV15 - TRBD2
TGCGCCAGCAATCAAGCGGGAGGCGGCACCGGGGAGCTGTTTTTT CASNQAGGGTGELFF TRBJ2-2 TRBV5-1 - TRBD2
TGCGCCAGCAGCTTGGCACAGATCTCTGGGGCCAACGTCCTGACTTTC CASSLAQISGANVLTF TRBJ2-6 TRBV5-1 - -
TGCAGCGTTGTTTCGGTCTTGAGCTACCCCCCGGGGGAGCTGTTTTTT CSVVSVLSYPPGELFF TRBJ2-2 TRBV29-1 - -
TGTGCCAGTAGTATTAGTTCGAGAGCTAACTATGGCTACACCTTC CASSISSRANYGYTF TRBJ1-2 TRBV19 - -
TGTGCCAGCAGGGGGGACAGGCCTAGCACAGATACGCAGTATTTT CASRGDRPSTDTQYF TRBJ2-3 TRBV2 - TRBD1
TGTGCCAGCAGCTTAGGGGGCGGACCCTATAGCACAGATACGCAGTATTTT CASSLGGGPYSTDTQYF TRBJ2-3 TRBV7-3 - -
TGTGCCAGCAGCCCACCGGTGGATAGCCGAGAGCAGTTCTTC CASSPPVDSREQFF TRBJ2-1 TRBV5-4 - -
TGCGCCAGCAGCCCGGGGCGGGGGGGCGTGGAGACCCAGTACTTC CASSPGRGGVETQYF TRBJ2-5 TRBV5-1 once TRBD2
TGTGCCAGCAGCTTGGTGGACAGGGGTAATACGCAGTATTTT CASSLVDRGNTQYF TRBJ2-3 TRBV5-4 - TRBD1
TGTGCCAGCAGTTCCCCCTCGTACCGGGACTTGGATACGCAGTATTTT CASSSPSYRDLDTQYF TRBJ2-3 TRBV28 - -
TGCGCCAGCAGTGCGGCGGGGTTGAACACTGAAGCTTTCTTT CASSAAGLNTEAFF TRBJ1-1 TRBV10-1 - -
TGTGCCAGCAGCTTAGGCGGGAGCGGTGGGGACGAGCAGTACTTC CASSLGGSGGDEQYF TRBJ2-7 TRBV7-2 - TRBD2
TGTGCCAGCCGGAGCCGCTACGTGGAAACTGGAGATACGCAGTATTTT CASRSRYVETGDTQYF TRBJ2-3 TRBV7-2 - -
TGTGCCAGCAGTTCTCCAGGACTAGCGGGAGGTTACGAGCAGTACTTC CASSSPGLAGGYEQYF TRBJ2-7 TRBV28 - TRBD2
TGCGCCAGCACAAGGGGACAGGGGCGACTCTTGAGCACAGATACGCAGTATTTT CASTRGQGRLLSTDTQYF TRBJ2-3 TRBV5-1 - TRBD1
TGTGCCAGCAGCTTAAGCGGGACAGGGTACGGTGGCTACACCTTC CASSLSGTGYGGYTF TRBJ1-2 TRBV7-6 - TRBD1
TGTGCCAGCAGACGGCTGGGACAGGGGGCAGATACGCAGTATTTT CASRRLGQGADTQYF TRBJ2-3 TRBV6-5 - TRBD1
TGTGCCAGCAGCCGCCCGGGACAGGGAGGGTGGCAGTACTTC CASSRPGQGGWQYF TRBJ2-7 TRBV14 - TRBD1
TGTGCCAGCACCTCTCCGGGGACAGGCTCCTACGAGCAGTACTTC CASTSPGTGSYEQYF TRBJ2-7 TRBV6-5 - TRBD1
TGTGCCAGCAGCGTAAGGCCGGGAAAACTGGGTGAAAAACTGTTTTTT CASSVRPGKLGEKLFF TRBJ1-4 TRBV5-6 - -
TGTGCCAGCAGCATCGGAGACTCAGAACGCTACGAGCAGTACTTC CASSIGDSERYEQYF TRBJ2-7 TRBV7-2 - -
TGTGCCAGCAGCTTACCCGACAGGGCCGGGGAGCTGTTTTTT CASSLPDRAGELFF TRBJ2-2 TRBV7-3 - TRBD1
TGCGCCAGCAGCGGGGGACAGGGGGCGGGCGAGCAGTACTTC CASSGGQGAGEQYF TRBJ2-7 TRBV5-1 few TRBD1
TGTGCCAGCAGCCAAGATCTAGTAAGTGAGCAGTTCTTC CASSQDLVSEQFF TRBJ2-1 TRBV14 - -
TGTGCCAGTAGTATCCTGGCTAGCAACCCCAGCGATACGCAGTATTTT CASSILASNPSDTQYF TRBJ2-3 TRBV19 - -
TGTGCCAGTAGTATAGCTAGCGGGAGTCCAGACGAGCAGTACTTC CASSIASGSPDEQYF TRBJ2-7 TRBV19 once TRBD2
- CASSPRWGGGSSNQPQHF TRBJ1-5 TRBV21-1 once -
TGTGCCAGTAGGGACAGGGCCGGGCGGGGCTACACCTTC CASRDRAGRGYTF TRBJ1-2 TRBV19 - TRBD1
TGTGCCTGGAGCAAGACAGGGACCTCACAAGAGACCCAGTACTTC CAWSKTGTSQETQYF TRBJ2-5 TRBV30 - TRBD1
TGTGCCAGCAGTGAAAATGGAGCGGGAGTAGGCAATGAGCAGTTCTTC CASSENGAGVGNEQFF TRBJ2-1 TRBV2 - TRBD2
TGTGCCAGCAGGTCTCAGGGTGGCGGGGCCCAGTACTTC CASRSQGGGAQYF TRBJ2-5 TRBV28 - -
TGCAGCGTCGGTGGGACAGGGGCTTCCTACGAGCAGTACTTC CSVGGTGASYEQYF TRBJ2-7 TRBV29-1 - TRBD1
TGTGCCAGCAGTCAACTACCCATCATAAAACCGGGACAGGGTGAAGGGGCCAACGTCCTGACTTTC CASSQLPIIKPGQGEGANVLTF TRBJ2-6 TRBV28 - TRBD1
TGTGCCAGTAGTATCTCAGCGGGGAACTACAATGAGCAGTTCTTC CASSISAGNYNEQFF TRBJ2-1 TRBV19 - TRBD2
TGTGCCAGCAGTTTAGAATGGGACTATACCTCCTACAATGAGCAGTTCTTC CASSLEWDYTSYNEQFF TRBJ2-1 TRBV27 - TRBD2
TGTGCCAGCAGCCCGGGACTAGCGGGAGTCAATGAGCAGTTCTTC CASSPGLAGVNEQFF TRBJ2-1 TRBV6-5 once TRBD2
TGTGCCAGCAGTTTAATAGGGGTAGATACGCAGTATTTT CASSLIGVDTQYF TRBJ2-3 TRBV28 - -
TGTGCCAGCAGTTCCCGGGTCAGCTCGGCCTCCTACGAGCAGTACTTC CASSSRVSSASYEQYF TRBJ2-7 TRBV28 - -
TGTGCCAGCAGCTTAGGGGGAGGAAACACTGAAGCTTTCTTT CASSLGGGNTEAFF TRBJ1-1 TRBV7-9 - -
TGCGCCAGCAGCCGTTTCCAGGGGACAGATACGCAGTATTTT CASSRFQGTDTQYF TRBJ2-3 TRBV5-1 - -
TGCAGCGTTGAATTGGCTCGACAGGCCCACTACGAGCAGTACTTC CSVELARQAHYEQYF TRBJ2-7 TRBV29-1 - -
TGTGCCACCAGCAGAGATAGGACAGGTGTTCCAACCGAGCAGTACTTC CATSRDRTGVPTEQYF TRBJ2-7 TRBV15 - TRBD1
TGCGCCAGCAGCCCCCGGACTAGCGGGAATGAGCAGTTCTTC CASSPRTSGNEQFF TRBJ2-1 TRBV4-1 few TRBD2
TGTGCCAGCAGCTACCGACTAGGGCCTGGAGAGACCCAGTACTTC CASSYRLGPGETQYF TRBJ2-5 TRBV13 - -
TGCGCCAGCAGCTTGATCGGCGGGGTTACAGATACGCAGTATTTT CASSLIGGVTDTQYF TRBJ2-3 TRBV5-1 - -
TGTGCCAGCAGTGAACGACAGGGGAGGTCCTACAATGAGCAGTTCTTC CASSERQGRSYNEQFF TRBJ2-1 TRBV6-1 once TRBD1
TGTGCCAGCAGTTCCCGGGACAGCAAAGAGACCCAGTACTTC CASSSRDSKETQYF TRBJ2-5 TRBV27 - TRBD1
TGTGCCAGCAGTGACAGACTCCCACGAGCGTACAATGAGCAGTTCTTC CASSDRLPRAYNEQFF TRBJ2-1 TRBV6-1 - -
TGTGCCAGCAGGGTGGACAGGGGGGATGAAAAACTGTTTTTT CASRVDRGDEKLFF TRBJ1-4 TRBV27 - TRBD1
TGTGCCAGCAGCGCTATCCAGAACACCGGGGAGCTGTTTTTT CASSAIQNTGELFF TRBJ2-2 TRBV9 - -